The sequence of this T cell receptor beta chain was determined in a study of radiation and T cells in renal cell carcinoma. Study-level points and caveats: In blood, top tumor clones expanded by 2 weeks, shrinking by 4.

Stated time point: baseline pretreatment blood. Treatment defined: 15 Gy SBRT to primary tumor, nephrectomy 4 weeks later. Using immunoSEQ multiplex PCR, the repertoire was profiled, and TCRdb retains in-frame clones only, with some absent. The sample includes about 160,000 clones, about 88% of them seen just once. About this clone: Its antigen is still unknown.

The germline CDR1 and CDR2 sequences are ENHRY and SYGVKD. V shed 0 bases and J shed 6 bases, with 12 bases lying between them. The length of the CDR3 is 14 residues. The receptor's source is a woman in her 70s with renal cell carcinoma. The sample here was blood, taken from a patient whose treatment included radiotherapy and nephrectomy. The gene calls are TRBV10-3 and TRBJ2-7; possible D gene TRBD1, 5 bases. CDR3: CAISESSDTSEQYF. The DNA of the CDR3 is TGTGCCATCAGTGAGTCGTCGGACACAAGCGAGCAGTACTTC.